This T cell receptor (beta chain) was captured by sequencing in a study of OX40 agonist ivuxolimab in advanced cancers. About the research overall: With a range of roughly 20 to 80, age averaged about 58 years, and about 82% were male.

The data were produced by immunoSEQ multiplex PCR, yet TCRdb's version contains in-frame clones alone and is incomplete. The sample holds tens of thousands of clones, more than 85% seen once. The TCR was taken from an adult with an advanced solid tumor such as melanoma, head and neck, liver or kidney cancer. The material sequenced was CD4+ or CD8+ T cells sorted from blood, taken in a trial of the OX40 agonist ivuxolimab.

CDR3 DNA sequence: TGCGCCAGCAGCCAGCAGCCTAGCGGGGGATCCTACAATGAGCAGTTCTTC. Its translation: CASSQQPSGGSYNEQFF. The V call is TRBV4-1, the J call TRBJ2-1, with 10 bases identical to TRBD2. CDR1 is MGHRA and CDR2 is YSYEKL in the germline V gene. The CDR3 consists of 17 residues. V dropped 3 bases and J dropped 1; count of bases not matched to a gene: 6.